The 6 T cell receptor beta chains in this list originate from one sample, sequenced in a study of shared clonotypes between healthy human individuals. Profiled with immunoSEQ multiplex PCR; TCRdb holds only in-frame clones, not every one. The sample has 2 million to 2.5 million clones; roughly 92% are singletons. Sequencing used naive CD4+ T cells from PBMCs. Subset reported: CD45RA+ positively selected. These receptors all come from a young man in good health. Some clones in this sample may be carry-over from other donors' samples.

V gene TRBV7-9 combines with J gene TRBJ2-6; a weak D match, TRBD1 (5 bases). The ends were cut back, 1 base at V and 4 bases at J, with 11 bases in the middle. Germline lookup yields CDR1 SEHNR and CDR2 FQNEAQ (reference sequence). The CDR3 sequence is 16 residues long. The DNA of the CDR3 is TGTGCCAGCAGCTTAGTTTCAGGGTCCGGGGCCAACGTCCTGACTTTC. Translating it yields CASSLVSGSGANVLTF.

This sequence joins TRBV11-2 and TRBJ1-2; D unclear. This CDR3 has 13 residues. The V and J ends lost 5 bases and 4 bases respectively, with 11 bases between them. The V gene's germline CDR1 is SGHAT and CDR2 FQNNGV. CDR3 sequence (DNA): TGTGCCAGCAGCCCCTACGGGAGCTATGGCTACACCTTC. This translates into CASSPYGSYGYTF.

The gene calls are TRBV7-3 and TRBJ2-1; 14 bases are a match to TRBD2. Trimming cost V 5 bases and J 6 bases; bases outside gene matches: 9. The CDR3 contains 17 residues. CDR1 is SGHTA and CDR2 is FQGTGA in the germline V gene. Here the CDR3 reads CASSLTGTSGRGNEQFF. The CDR3, as DNA: TGTGCCAGCAGCCTCACCGGGACTAGCGGGAGAGGCAATGAGCAGTTCTTC.

The V and J genes are TRBV10-3 and TRBJ2-6, with D possibly being TRBD2 (5 bases). The CDR3 covers 15 residues. V was shortened by 6 bases and J by 5 bases, with 14 bases between the two germline ends. Germline V CDR1 and CDR2: ENHRY, SYGVKD. The chain's CDR3 is CAISEGRVRANVLTF. Here the CDR3 DNA reads TGTGCCATCAGCGAGGGCCGGGTAAGGGCCAACGTCCTGACTTTC.

The chain is built from TRBV27 and TRBJ1-1; D is ambiguous. CDR3 size: 10 residues. The V gene's germline CDR1 is MNHEY and CDR2 SMNVEV (reference sequence). The CDR3 protein is CVTENTEAFF. CDR3 DNA: TGTGTCACAGAGAACACTGAAGCTTTCTTT.

The rearrangement joins TRBV9 to TRBJ1-2, with 7 bases that match TRBD1. The germline V gene has CDR1 SGDLS and CDR2 YYNGEE. The CDR3 runs to 16 residues. V lost 4 bases and J lost 3; bases outside the gene matches: 12. CDR3 nucleotide sequence: TGTGCCAGCAGCCCTAGACTAGAGACAGGGTACTATGGCTACACCTTC. As protein: CASSPRLETGYYGYTF.